This TCR beta chain is from a study of shared clonotypes between healthy human individuals. Notes on the study in general: Relative to clonotypes present in all four donors, those not shared had lower generation probabilities. Sampling included only blood; tissue repertoires likely differ. Roughly 5% of naive CD4 clonotypes were common to a handful of donors.

Method: immunoSEQ multiplex PCR; TCRdb's copy keeps in-frame clones and lacks some. The table has approximately 2.3 million clones, over 85% seen once. CDR3 size: 13 residues. Germline V gene lookup returns CDR1 MNHEY and CDR2 SVGAGI. The ends were cut back, 8 bases at V and 0 bases at J, with 9 bases in the middle. On this clone itself: Its antigen is not identified.

Sequenced input: naive CD4+ T cells from PBMCs. Described subset: CD45RA+ positively selected. The V call is TRBV6-5, the J call TRBJ2-3; D is possibly TRBD1 (5 bases). The receptor comes from a man aged 18-30 years in good health. Some clones in this sample may be carry-over from other donors' samples. Written as DNA, the CDR3 is TGTGCCAGCCGCGCAGGGAGCACAGATACGCAGTATTTT. It codes for CASRAGSTDTQYF.